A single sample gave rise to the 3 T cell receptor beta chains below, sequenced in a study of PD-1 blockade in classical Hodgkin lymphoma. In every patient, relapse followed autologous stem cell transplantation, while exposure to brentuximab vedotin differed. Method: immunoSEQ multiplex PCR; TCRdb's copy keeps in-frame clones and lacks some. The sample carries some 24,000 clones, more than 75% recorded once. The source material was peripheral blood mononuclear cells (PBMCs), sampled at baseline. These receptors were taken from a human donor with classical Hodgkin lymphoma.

CDR3 nucleotide sequence: TGCGCCAGCAGGTTCGGAATTAGCGGGGGAGGTCAAGAGACCCAGTACTTC. It codes for CASRFGISGGGQETQYF. The chain is built from TRBV5-1 and TRBJ2-5, with TRBD2 matching over 9 bases. The length of the CDR3 is 17 residues. Germline V CDR1 and CDR2: SGHRS, YFSETQ. Losses at the gene ends were 5 bases for V and 2 bases for J; bases not matched to a gene: 13. The variable domain in full, completed from reference TRBV5-1 and TRBJ2-5, reads KAGVTQTPRYLIKTRGQQVTLSCSPISGHRSVSWYQQTPGQGLQFLFEYFSETQRNKGNFPGRFSGRQFSNSRSEMNVSTLELGDSALYLCASRFGISGGGQETQYFGPGTRLLVL.

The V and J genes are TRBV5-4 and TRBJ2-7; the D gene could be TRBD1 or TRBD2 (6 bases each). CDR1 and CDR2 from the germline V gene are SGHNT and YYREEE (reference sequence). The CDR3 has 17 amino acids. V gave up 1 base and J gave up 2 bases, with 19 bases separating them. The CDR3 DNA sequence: TGTGCCAGCAGCTTGCGAATGGGGGGCGGGCAGACCTACGAGCAGTACTTC. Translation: CASSLRMGGGQTYEQYF.

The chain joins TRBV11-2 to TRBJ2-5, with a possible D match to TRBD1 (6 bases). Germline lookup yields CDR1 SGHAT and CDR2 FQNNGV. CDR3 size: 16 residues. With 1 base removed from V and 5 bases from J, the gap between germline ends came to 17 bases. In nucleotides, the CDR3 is TGTGCCAGCAGCTTAGCCCTGGGGGCTCCCGGGGAGACCCAGTACTTC. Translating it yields CASSLALGAPGETQYF.